The 6 T cell receptor beta chains given below trace back to one sample, sequenced in a study of response to subunit inactivated influenza vaccine. TCRdb reanalysed the RT-PCR reads using MiXCR and keeps one entry per CDR3 protein. Of approximately 700,000 distinct CDR3 sequences in the sample, around 14% were seen once. The material was PBMCs from blood, obtained about 11 days after vaccination. The receptors shown here come from a man in his fifties who received an inactivated influenza vaccine.

The chain employs TRBV15 and TRBJ1-4, with D unclear. The CDR3 runs 15 residues. Trimming cost V 1 base and J 8 bases, with 14 bases left between them. The V gene's germline CDR1 is LNHNV and CDR2 YYDKDF (reference sequence). The CDR3 is CATSRVGGSEEKLFF. The CDR3 DNA follows: TGTGCCACCAGCAGAGTTGGTGGGTCGGAAGAAAAACTGTTTTTT.

This clonotype was counted only a few times. Sequence at one end of the junction differs from germline and may be a read error. The chain couples TRBV2 to TRBJ2-2, with a tentative D call TRBD2 (6 bases). The CDR3 has 14 amino acids. From germline, CDR1 is SNHLY and CDR2 FYNNEI. CDR3 nucleotide sequence: TGTGCCAGCAGTGAAGCGCAGGCGGGACTTAGCGAAATTTTT. Amino acid sequence: CASSEAQAGLSEIF. Together with reference TRBV2 and TRBJ2-2, the CDR3 gives the full variable domain: EPEVTQTPSHQVTQMGQEVILRCVPISNHLYFYWYRQILGQKVEFLVSFYNNEISEKSEIFDDQFSVERPDGSNFTLKIRSTKLEDSAMYFCASSEAQAGLSEIFGEGSRLTVL.

This clonotype was detected ten times or more. The chain has TRBV4-2 and TRBJ2-1, with D maybe TRBD1 (6 bases). The CDR3 loop spans 13 amino acids. Deletions cut 0 bases from V and 12 bases from J, with 12 bases between. Germline V lookup: CDR1 LGHNA, CDR2 YNFKEQ. DNA for the CDR3: TGTGCCAGCAGCCAAGATAAAGGGACATGGCAGTTCTTC. As protein: CASSQDKGTWQFF.

The chain has TRBV20-1 and TRBJ2-5, with TRBD2 identical over 11 bases. Germline CDR1 and CDR2: DFQATT and SNEGSKA (reference sequence). J was trimmed by 13 bases and V by 5 bases; bases with no gene match: 18. The CDR3 has 15 residues. CDR3 sequence reads: CSASQPGLAAKPPYF. CDR3 DNA: TGCAGTGCTTCTCAACCGGGACTAGCGGCAAAACCCCCGTACTTC.

This clonotype came up many times. The chain carries TRBV12-3 or TRBV12-4 and TRBJ2-1; D not resolved. CDR3 length: 13 amino acids. The CDR3 sequence: CATRASSYNEQFF. The CDR3, as DNA: TGTGCTACCCGGGCTAGCTCCTACAATGAGCAGTTCTTC.

The chain uses TRBV7-2 and TRBJ2-5; a possible D gene is TRBD1 (6 bases). The CDR3 length is 13 residues. Germline V gene lookup returns CDR1 SGHTA and CDR2 FQGNSA. Trimming removed 5 bases from V and 5 bases from J, with 12 bases in between. Here the CDR3 DNA reads TGTGCCAGCAGCCCATTTACAGGGGAGACCCAGTACTTC. This codes for CASSPFTGETQYF.